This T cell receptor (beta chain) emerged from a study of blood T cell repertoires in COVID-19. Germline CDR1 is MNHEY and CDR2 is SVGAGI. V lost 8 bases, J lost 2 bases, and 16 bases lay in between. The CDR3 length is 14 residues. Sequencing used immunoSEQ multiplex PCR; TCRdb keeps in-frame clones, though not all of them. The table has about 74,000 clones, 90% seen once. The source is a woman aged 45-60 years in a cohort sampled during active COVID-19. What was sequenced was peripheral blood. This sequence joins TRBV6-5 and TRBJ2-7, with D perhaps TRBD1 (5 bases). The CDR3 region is CASRSGRAAYEQYF. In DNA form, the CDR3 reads TGTGCCAGCCGGTCCGGCAGGGCAGCCTACGAGCAGTACTTC.